This T cell receptor beta chain was recorded in a study of blood T cell repertoires in COVID-19. Study context: There were acute and convalescent COVID-19 samples, and they came from the United States, Italy and Spain.

The length of the CDR3 is 17 residues. Trimming at V came to 8 bases and at J to 2 bases, leaving 13 bases not matched to a gene. Germline CDR1 SGHAT, CDR2 FQNNGV. Recruited during active infection, patients (from Seattle) were subsequently followed longitudinally. Original methodology: Researchers report that nucleated cell counts were estimated from reference gene primer amplification. Sequenced by immunoSEQ multiplex PCR; TCRdb stores in-frame clones only, minus some. V, J and clone size derive from that table, while D and trimming were established from the DNA sequence. The sample shows 250,000 to 400,000 clones, 88% of them seen only once.

The specimen was peripheral blood. The chain links TRBV11-2 to TRBJ2-3, with TRBD2 matching 10 bases. The sequence came from a woman in her twenties or thirties with COVID-19, enrolled during active disease. CDR3 DNA: TGTGCCAGCGCTTGGGCTAGCGGGGGAGTTAACACAGATACGCAGTATTTT. Amino acid sequence: CASAWASGGVNTDTQYF.